Following are 19 T cell receptor beta chains from one sample sequenced in a study of tumor-infiltrating lymphocytes in localized non-small cell lung cancer. Data came from immunoSEQ multiplex PCR; TCRdb stores just in-frame clones and leaves some out. The table has fewer than 8,000 clones, 70% to 80% seen once; the top ten hold about 8.5%. What was sequenced was uninvolved lung tissue not adjacent to the tumor. Receptor source: a human donor with non-small cell lung cancer.

The chain uses TRBV10-3 and TRBJ2-3, with no clear D. Germline V gene lookup returns CDR1 ENHRY and CDR2 SYGVKD. The CDR3 runs to 12 residues. The V end lost 8 bases, the J end lost 3 bases, and 9 bases lay between the germline ends. CDR3 residues: CAIGDGTDTQYF. CDR3 nucleotide sequence: TGTGCCATCGGGGATGGTACAGATACGCAGTATTTT.

V is TRBV6-5 and J is TRBJ2-1; D is undetermined. CDR1 and CDR2 from the germline V gene are MNHEY and SVGAGI. V was cut by 2 bases and J by 6 bases, with 11 bases left in between. This CDR3 is 14 amino acids long. CDR3 loop: CASSYEDGRNEQFF. Here the CDR3 DNA reads TGTGCCAGCAGTTACGAGGATGGGCGCAATGAGCAGTTCTTC.

This rearrangement joins TRBV27 to TRBJ1-1, with TRBD1 identical over 7 bases. Germline CDR1 reads MNHEY; CDR2 reads SMNVEV (reference sequence). The V segment lost 3 bases and the J segment 3 bases; nucleotides outside the gene matches: 4. There are 14 residues in the CDR3. In DNA form, the CDR3 reads TGTGCCAGCAGTTTGGGCAGGGGGTACACTGAAGCTTTCTTT. Its protein product is CASSLGRGYTEAFF.

The rearrangement joins TRBV9 to TRBJ1-1; 7 bases are shared with TRBD1. Germline V gene lookup returns CDR1 SGDLS and CDR2 YYNGEE. The CDR3 totals 15 residues. Losses at the gene ends were 4 bases for V and 5 bases for J; bases not matched to a gene: 11. As DNA, the CDR3 is TGTGCCAGCAGCCCCCAGACAGGGTGGTGGACTGAAGCTTTCTTT. Its protein is CASSPQTGWWTEAFF.

J is TRBJ2-7 and V is TRBV2; TRBD2 matches at 8 bases. The J segment lost 5 bases and the V segment lost 5 bases, leaving 2 bases of the junction unmatched. Germline V gene sequence: CDR1 SNHLY, CDR2 FYNNEI. The CDR3 contains 12 residues. CDR3 coding DNA: TGTGCCAGCAGTCTTAGCGGGAACGAGCAGTACTTC. Its translation is CASSLSGNEQYF.

The chain carries TRBV12-1 and TRBJ2-7; TRBD2, as called in the table, went unchecked against the DNA. TRBV12-1 is marked as a pseudogene. The CDR3 is 11 amino acids. This CDR3 is CASSPHYEQYF. CDR3 coding DNA: TGTGCCAGTAGCCCCCACTACGAGCAGTATTTC.

This clone has a handful of counts. The chain carries TRBV2 and TRBJ1-2, with 10 bases lining up with TRBD1. CDR3 length: 14 amino acids. CDR1 SNHLY and CDR2 FYNNEI come from the germline V gene. J gave up 6 bases and V 6 bases, and 7 bases lay outside the gene matches. DNA for the CDR3: TGTGCCAGCAGGTACCGGGACAGGGGTCATGGCTACACCTTC. Protein product: CASRYRDRGHGYTF.

CDR3 DNA sequence: TGTGCCAGCAGTCAAGAGCCCAGGGGAATAGCTTTCTTT. Amino acids: CASSQEPRGIAFF. The chain uses TRBV6-6 and TRBJ1-1; D possibly corresponds to TRBD1 (6 bases). The CDR3 runs to 13 residues. Germline V gene sequence: CDR1 MNHNY, CDR2 SVGAGI (reference sequence). Deletions cut 5 bases from V and 10 bases from J, with 17 bases between.

DNA of the CDR3: TGTGCCATCAGTGGAGCAGGGAACGCCAAATACGAGCAGTACTTC. Its protein is CAISGAGNAKYEQYF. The chain employs TRBV10-3 and TRBJ2-7; possibly TRBD1 for D (5 bases). This CDR3 is built from 15 residues. V was pared by 4 bases and J by 4 bases, with 17 bases between. Germline V gives CDR1 ENHRY, CDR2 SYGVKD.

This clone came up a few times. The genes are TRBV5-6 and TRBJ1-1; the D gene is possibly TRBD1 (5 bases). The CDR3 covers 15 residues. V lost 0 bases to trimming and J lost 1 base, with 10 bases between them. Germline V gene lookup returns CDR1 SGHDT and CDR2 YYEEEE. CDR3 in DNA: TGTGCCAGCAGCTTGGACTCGGGGGGGAACACTGAAGCTTTCTTT. It is translated as CASSLDSGGNTEAFF.

The genes are TRBV7-9 and TRBJ2-7; D call uncertain. In germline, CDR1 is SEHNR, CDR2 FQNEAQ (reference sequence). Between the trimmed V and J ends, which lost 10 bases and 4 bases, there was a span of 14 bases. The CDR3 length is 12 residues. The chain's CDR3 is CAIMDGPYEQYF. The DNA of the CDR3 is TGTGCCATCATGGACGGACCATACGAGCAGTACTTC.

The V gene is TRBV6-4, the J gene TRBJ2-3; D uncertain. CDR3 length: 14 amino acids. The V end lost 2 bases, the J end lost 4 bases, and 10 bases lay between the germline ends. Germline loops: CDR1 MRHNA, CDR2 SNTAGT. CDR3 coding DNA: TGTGCCAGCAGTGACACTTCGGGCGCAGATACGCAGTATTTT. Protein product: CASSDTSGADTQYF.

The chain employs TRBV6-5 and TRBJ2-7; D not resolved. Looked up from germline, CDR1 is MNHEY and CDR2 is SVGAGI. V was shortened by 5 bases and J by 3 bases, with 8 bases between the two germline ends. The CDR3 is made up of 12 amino acids. The CDR3 DNA reads TGTGCCAGCAGTGAATACGGCTACGAGCAGTACTTC. Residues: CASSEYGYEQYF.

This rearrangement joins TRBV4-2 to TRBJ2-4; D unresolved. Trimming cost V 2 bases and J 7 bases, with 6 bases left between them. This CDR3 has 12 residues. Germline V CDR1 and CDR2: LGHNA, YNFKEQ. CDR3 loop: CASSQNSNIQYF. DNA for the CDR3: TGTGCCAGCAGCCAAAACTCCAACATTCAGTACTTC.

The chain employs TRBV7-2 and TRBJ1-2, with TRBD1 identical over 8 bases. This CDR3 is built from 15 residues. The germline V gene has CDR1 SGHTA and CDR2 FQGNSA. Unmatched junction bases numbered 5, after V lost 1 base and J lost 4 bases. Written as DNA, the CDR3 is TGTGCCAGCAGCTTAGGGGGACAGGAACTCTATGGCTACACCTTC. Translation: CASSLGGQELYGYTF.

This chain uses TRBV7-9 with TRBJ1-2, with 9 nucleotides matching TRBD1. J gave up 3 bases and V 2 bases, and 7 bases lay outside the gene matches. Per the germline V gene, CDR1 is SEHNR and CDR2 is FQNEAQ (reference sequence). CDR3 size: 16 residues. The CDR3 DNA sequence: TGTGCCAGCAGCTTAAATATGGGACAGGGACACTATGGCTACACCTTC. The encoded protein is CASSLNMGQGHYGYTF.

This chain connects TRBV6-7 to TRBJ2-6, with D perhaps matching TRBD1 (5 bases). TRBV6-7 falls under the ORF class, with uncertain function. Trimming shortened V by 8 bases and J by 2 bases, and 7 bases separated the two germline ends. CDR3 size: 13 residues. CDR3 loop: CASAGPGANVLTF. CDR3 DNA: TGTGCCAGCGCAGGGCCTGGGGCCAACGTCCTGACTTTC.

V gene TRBV6-4 combines with J gene TRBJ2-2, with D uncertain. Deletions cut 2 bases from V and 2 bases from J, with 3 bases between. The CDR3 length is 13 residues. CDR1 and CDR2 from the germline V gene are MRHNA and SNTAGT. CDR3 sequence reads: CASSDGNTGELFF. The CDR3 DNA follows: TGTGCCAGCAGTGACGGTAACACCGGGGAGCTGTTTTTT.

Here the CDR3 DNA reads TGTGCCAGCAGCGGGGGGACTAGCGGCCTCACAGATACGCAGTATTTT. It is translated as CASSGGTSGLTDTQYF. The gene calls are TRBV9 and TRBJ2-3; 11 nucleotides line up with TRBD2. The ends lost 3 bases at V and 2 bases at J; junction bases unmatched: 5. Germline V gene sequence: CDR1 SGDLS, CDR2 YYNGEE. This CDR3 spans 16 amino acids. Full variable domain (outside the CDR3, taken from reference TRBV9 and TRBJ2-3): DSGVTQTPKHLITATGQRVTLRCSPRSGDLSVYWYQQSLDQGLQFLIQYYNGEERAKGNILERFSAQQFPDLHSELNLSSLELGDSALYFCASSGGTSGLTDTQYFGPGTRLTVL.